Described below is a single TCR beta chain sequence and its context. Its target antigen remains unknown. No base qualities exist here, and no much larger clone lies one base off it. This specimen belongs to a study of identical twins (dated by TCRdb to about 2016). At the level of the whole study: To test whether fetal clonotypes persist, this study deep-sequenced TCR alpha and beta repertoires from monozygotic twins, from unrelated adults of various ages, and from cord blood. To rule out contamination, replicate twin experiments were performed at different times with different library preparation protocols. Results and caveats for the whole study, not just this receptor: Invariant T cells such as MAIT and iNKT could partly confound zero-insertion analyses, though diverse VJ usage argued against this for most clonotypes. Fewer insertions were carried by abundant cord blood beta clonotypes; a weaker similar trend was observed in young adult naive repertoires, while no such trend was observed in memory repertoires. Compared with coincidental sharing between unrelated individuals, an excess of low generation-probability sequences was observed among out-of-frame TCR alpha sequences shared between twins. In monozygotic twins, recombination models systematically underestimated out-of-frame TCR alpha sharing, but the models matched the sharing seen between unrelated individuals. A weaker excess of twin sharing was found in beta out-of-frame sequences because the signal-to-noise ratio was lowered by fewer shared sequences. Because the same donors could not be followed over many years, the conclusions relied on cross-sectional statistical analysis.

Only healthy Caucasian donors were included. The twin cohort consisted of three pairs of female monozygotic twins, all aged about 18 to 29 years. Positive isolation kits from Invitrogen were used to isolate the CD4+ and CD8+ T cell populations. Library preparation employed 5' RACE. This sample was sequenced with an Illumina HiSeq 2000. Template switching introduced a universal primer binding site; the final cDNA contained a unique molecular identifier, enabling accurate counting of TCR cDNA molecules. Specific primers in the conserved constant-segment region were used to synthesize first-strand cDNA for TCR alpha and beta chains. To control for contamination, every cDNA library was double barcoded, receiving both a SMART-Mk sample barcode and Illumina barcodes. TruSeq adapter sequences along with Illumina sample barcodes were introduced in two successive PCR steps. The TCR alpha and beta cDNA libraries were sequenced on the Illumina HiSeq platform using custom primers. The study's own analysis went as follows. Unique molecular identifiers were extracted from raw reads with MiGEC, and CDR3 positions were determined with MiXCR. For each individual, recombination models were inferred using an EM algorithm with the repgenHMM and IGoR tools. The tcR package in R was used for shared clonotype analysis, with sharing normalized by the product of cloneset sizes. To study raw recombination free of thymic and clonal selection effects, out-of-frame nonproductive sequences were analyzed. Using fastp at Q25 and MiXCR, TCRdb reprocessed the public reads and kept productive beta chains. Duplicate CDR3 protein sequences are folded into a single record with the most common DNA and genes. TCRdb, not the authors, supplied the V and J calls. This sample gives 250,000 or so distinct CDR3 sequences in total; about 8.9% of them show up just once. Clones ranked in the top ten supply 3% of the sample.

For this chain, trimming is 6 bases at the V end and 3 bases at the J end, and the number of junction bases without a gene match is 3. CDR1 and CDR2 are drawn from the germline V gene (reference sequence): SEHNR, FQNEAQ. Inclusive of the bounding cysteine and phenylalanine, the CDR3 is 13 residues long. Only the CDR3 portion is preserved as DNA: 39 bases, with reading frame beginning at the first base. These same records also appear under a second study, on yellow fever vaccine responses in identical twins. The second paper states: The T cell response to vaccination in identical twins was reported by the authors to appear partly convergent and partly personalized. In identical twins, the study followed T cell clones that responded to the vaccine with precision.

Recombination joined TRBV7-9 with TRBJ1-1, with 8 central nucleotides matching TRBD1. Input material: CD8+ T cells sorted from blood. The clonotype comes from a woman between 18 and 29 years old in good health. This receptor carries the CDR3 CASRLTGDTEAFF. The sequenced DNA is TGTGCCAGCAGACTGACAGGGGACACTGAAGCTTTCTTT.